The rows below give T cell receptor beta chains drawn from one sample of a study of T cells in Graves' hyperthyroidism and ophthalmopathy. TCRdb used MiXCR to reprocess the multiplex PCR reads, holding one entry per CDR3 protein. The data hold around 600,000 distinct CDR3 sequences, with roughly a sixth observed a single time. The material sequenced was blood. These receptor sequences come from a woman aged 40 to 50 with Graves' ophthalmopathy. CDR3s leave out the opening cysteine and the closing phenylalanine or tryptophan. Each record gives: CDR3 protein, V gene, J gene, clone size. Clone size is shown for a subset of rows, as once, few, many or a class of expanded clone.

cdr3_aa: ASSLGWVDEQF
v_call: TRBV11-1
j_call: TRBJ2-1
clone_size: many

cdr3_aa: ASSLGVGSGEQY
v_call: TRBV5-5
j_call: TRBJ2-7
clone_size: many

cdr3_aa: ACGFSGLAGTDTQY
v_call: TRBV30
j_call: TRBJ2-3
clone_size: NA

cdr3_aa: ASTSVDRIYNEQF
v_call: TRBV6-1
j_call: TRBJ2-1
clone_size: many

cdr3_aa: ASSETESRLSGYT
v_call: TRBV2
j_call: TRBJ1-2
clone_size: many

cdr3_aa: ASSSPFSKRAITDTQY
v_call: TRBV7-9
j_call: TRBJ2-3
clone_size: many

cdr3_aa: ASGGGAGGTVRTQY
v_call: TRBV2
j_call: TRBJ2-5
clone_size: many

cdr3_aa: ASSLVTGSTDTQY
v_call: TRBV5-6
j_call: TRBJ2-3
clone_size: NA

cdr3_aa: ASSLEGRGNQPQH
v_call: TRBV28
j_call: TRBJ1-5
clone_size: many

cdr3_aa: ASSSQPNYEQY
v_call: TRBV7-3
j_call: TRBJ2-7
clone_size: few